This T cell receptor beta chain was retrieved from a study of T cell changes during pregnancy in multiple sclerosis. Method: immunoSEQ multiplex PCR; TCRdb's copy keeps in-frame clones and lacks some. The table lists roughly 68,000 clones, just over 90% of them singletons. The sequencing used peripheral blood, collected in the second trimester of pregnancy. The clonotype was recovered from a female donor in good health, enrolled as a control in a pregnancy study.

CDR3 loop: CASSASTGASYNEQFF. CDR3 nucleotide sequence: TGTGCCAGCAGCGCGTCCACAGGGGCCTCCTACAATGAGCAGTTCTTC. The genes are TRBV2 and TRBJ2-1; 7 bases map to TRBD1. This CDR3 is built from 16 residues. V was clipped by 6 bases and J by 0 bases; unmatched bases: 8. Per the germline V gene, CDR1 is SNHLY and CDR2 is FYNNEI.